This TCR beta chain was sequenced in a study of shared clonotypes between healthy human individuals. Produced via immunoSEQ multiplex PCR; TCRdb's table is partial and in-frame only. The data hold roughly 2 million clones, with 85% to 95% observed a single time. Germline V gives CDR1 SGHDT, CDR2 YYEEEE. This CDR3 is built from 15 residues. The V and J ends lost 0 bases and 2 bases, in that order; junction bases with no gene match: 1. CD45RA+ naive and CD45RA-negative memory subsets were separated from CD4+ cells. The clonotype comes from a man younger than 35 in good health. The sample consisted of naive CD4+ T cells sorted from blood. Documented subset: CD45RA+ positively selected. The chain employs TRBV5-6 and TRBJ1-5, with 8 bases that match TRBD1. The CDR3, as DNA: TGTGCCAGCAGCTTGGAGACAGGGGGCAATCAGCCCCAGCATTTT. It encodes CASSLETGGNQPQHF.